Detailed here is one T cell receptor beta chain. Per the study methods: Amplified reference gene primers provided the basis for estimating nucleated cell counts. Method: immunoSEQ multiplex PCR; TCRdb's copy keeps in-frame clones and lacks some. The D gene and trimming were derived from the DNA, and the V and J assignments and clone size from that table. The profile covers 110,000 to 150,000 clones, with more than 85% appearing a single time and 2.5% to 3% taken by the ten largest. Germline lookup yields CDR1 SGDLS and CDR2 YYNGEE. This CDR3 has 15 residues. V dropped 4 bases and J dropped 2; count of bases not matched to a gene: 8. The data stem from a study of blood T cell repertoires in COVID-19. Study overall: Material from acute and convalescent COVID-19 was sourced from the United States, Italy and Spain.

The sample consisted of peripheral blood. The sequence derives from a man in his sixties with active or convalescent COVID-19. The rearrangement joins TRBV9 to TRBJ2-7; 8 positions match TRBD2. The CDR3 sequence is CASSPQPGLAYEQYF. In DNA form, the CDR3 reads TGTGCCAGCAGCCCTCAACCGGGACTAGCCTACGAGCAGTACTTC. Variable domain in full (rest from reference TRBV9 and TRBJ2-7): DSGVTQTPKHLITATGQRVTLRCSPRSGDLSVYWYQQSLDQGLQFLIQYYNGEERAKGNILERFSAQQFPDLHSELNLSSLELGDSALYFCASSPQPGLAYEQYFGPGTRLTVT.